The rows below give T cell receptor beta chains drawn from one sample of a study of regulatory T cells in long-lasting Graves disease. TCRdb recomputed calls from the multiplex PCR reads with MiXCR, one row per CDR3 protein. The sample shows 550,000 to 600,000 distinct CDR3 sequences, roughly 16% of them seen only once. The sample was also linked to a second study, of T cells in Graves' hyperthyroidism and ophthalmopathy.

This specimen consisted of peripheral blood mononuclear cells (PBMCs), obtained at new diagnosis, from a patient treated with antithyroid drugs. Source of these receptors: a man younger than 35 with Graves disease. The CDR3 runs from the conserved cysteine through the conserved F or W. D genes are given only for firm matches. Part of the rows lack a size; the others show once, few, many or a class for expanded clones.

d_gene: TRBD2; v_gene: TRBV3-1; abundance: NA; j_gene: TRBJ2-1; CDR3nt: TGTGCCAGCAGCCCCCCTAGCGGGAGTTCCAATGAGCAGTTCTTC; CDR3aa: CASSPPSGSSNEQFF
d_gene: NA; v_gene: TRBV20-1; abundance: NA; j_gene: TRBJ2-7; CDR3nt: TGCAGTGCTAGAGAACAGGAGGGATTGTACCTTTTCGAGCAGTACTTC; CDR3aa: CSAREQEGLYLFEQYF
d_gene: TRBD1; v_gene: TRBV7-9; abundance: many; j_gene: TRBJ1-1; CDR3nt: TGTGCCAGCAGCCCGGACAGGGTGGGGACTGAAGCTTTCTTT; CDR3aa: CASSPDRVGTEAFF
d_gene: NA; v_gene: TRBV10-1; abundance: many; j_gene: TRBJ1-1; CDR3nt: TGCGCCAGCAGCGAGAACATGAACACTGAAGCTTTCTTT; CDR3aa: CASSENMNTEAFF
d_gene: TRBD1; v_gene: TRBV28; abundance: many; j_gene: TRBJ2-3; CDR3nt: TGTGCCAGCACCACCACAGGGGGTGCCACAAATACGCAGTATTTT; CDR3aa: CASTTTGGATNTQYF
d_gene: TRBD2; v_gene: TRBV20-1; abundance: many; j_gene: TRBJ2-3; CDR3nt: TGCAGTGCTGAGCGGGAGGTGTCAGATACGCAGTATTTT; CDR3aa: CSAEREVSDTQYF
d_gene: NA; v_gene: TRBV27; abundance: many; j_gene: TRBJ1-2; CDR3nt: TGTGCCAGCAGTCTCCCGATGCCCGTTCGACTCTCAGTAGGCTACACCTTC; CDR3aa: CASSLPMPVRLSVGYTF
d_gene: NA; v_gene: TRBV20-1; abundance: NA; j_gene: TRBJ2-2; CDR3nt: TGCAGTGCTAGCCCTCCTCCCTACACCGGGGAGCTGTTTTTT; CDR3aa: CSASPPPYTGELFF
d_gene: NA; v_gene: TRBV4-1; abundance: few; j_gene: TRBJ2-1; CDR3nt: TGCGCCAGCAGCCAAGATCGGGGAACTTCCTACAATGAGCAGTTCTTC; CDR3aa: CASSQDRGTSYNEQFF
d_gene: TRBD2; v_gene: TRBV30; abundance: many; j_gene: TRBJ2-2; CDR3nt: TGTGCCTGGAGTTCTCTTAGCGGGATCGGAACCGGGGAGCTGTTTTTT; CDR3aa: CAWSSLSGIGTGELFF
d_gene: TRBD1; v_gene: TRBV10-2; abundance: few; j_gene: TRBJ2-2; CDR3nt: TGCGCCAGCAGTGAGGGGGGTGACAGGGGGCGAACCGGGGAGCTGTTTTTT; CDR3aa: CASSEGGDRGRTGELFF
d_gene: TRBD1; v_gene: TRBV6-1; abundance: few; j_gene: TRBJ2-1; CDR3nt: TGTGCCAGCAGTCCCTCGAGACAGGGGATCAATGAGCAGTTCTTC; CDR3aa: CASSPSRQGINEQFF
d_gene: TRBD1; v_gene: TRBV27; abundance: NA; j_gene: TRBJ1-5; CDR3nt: TGTGCCAGCAGTCTAATTGGACAGGGGGGTGGCAATCAGCCCCAGCATTTT; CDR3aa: CASSLIGQGGGNQPQHF
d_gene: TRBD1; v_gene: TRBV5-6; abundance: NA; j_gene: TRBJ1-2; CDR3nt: TGTGCCAGCAGCACGGGACAGACCATCTATGGCTACACCTTC; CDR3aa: CASSTGQTIYGYTF
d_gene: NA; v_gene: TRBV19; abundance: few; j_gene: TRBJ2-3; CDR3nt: TGTGCCAGTAGTATTGGCAGGGGTACAGATACGCAGTATTTT; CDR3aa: CASSIGRGTDTQYF
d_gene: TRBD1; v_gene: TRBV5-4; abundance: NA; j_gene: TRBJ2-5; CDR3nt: TGTGCCAGCAGCTTTGGACAGGGGGCGGCTTTAGAGACCCAGTACTTC; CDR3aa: CASSFGQGAALETQYF
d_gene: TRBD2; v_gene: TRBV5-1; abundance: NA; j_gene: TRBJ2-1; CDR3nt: TGCGCCAGCAGCTTCGGGACTAGCGGGAGTGCCTCCTACAATGAGCAGTTCTTC; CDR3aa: CASSFGTSGSASYNEQFF
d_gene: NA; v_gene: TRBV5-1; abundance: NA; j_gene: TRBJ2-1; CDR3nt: TGTGCCAGCAGCTTAGGACCTGCAAGAGAAGTTCGGCAGTTCTTC; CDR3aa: CASSLGPAREVRQFF
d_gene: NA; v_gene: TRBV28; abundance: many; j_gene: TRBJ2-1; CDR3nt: TGTGCCAGCACACCGGGACTTTCCTACAATGAGCAGTTCTTC; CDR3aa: CASTPGLSYNEQFF
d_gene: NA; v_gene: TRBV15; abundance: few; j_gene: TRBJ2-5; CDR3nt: TGTGCCGCCCAGGGGCAGTACCAAGAGACCCAGTACTTC; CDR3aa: CAAQGQYQETQYF